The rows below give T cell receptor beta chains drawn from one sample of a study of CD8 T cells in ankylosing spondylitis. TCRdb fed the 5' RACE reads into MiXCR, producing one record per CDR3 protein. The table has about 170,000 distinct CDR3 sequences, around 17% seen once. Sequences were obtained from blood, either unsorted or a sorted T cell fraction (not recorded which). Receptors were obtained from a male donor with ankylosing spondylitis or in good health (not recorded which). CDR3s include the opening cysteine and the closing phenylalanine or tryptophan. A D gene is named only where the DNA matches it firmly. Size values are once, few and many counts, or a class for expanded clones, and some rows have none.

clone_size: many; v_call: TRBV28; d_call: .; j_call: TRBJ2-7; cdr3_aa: CASSLGGVAFAYEQYF; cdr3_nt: TGTGCCAGCAGTTTAGGGGGAGTGGCTTTCGCCTACGAGCAGTACTTC
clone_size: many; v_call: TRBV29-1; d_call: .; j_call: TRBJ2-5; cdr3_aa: CSGGALGHQETQYF; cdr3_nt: TGCAGCGGTGGGGCTTTGGGCCACCAAGAGACCCAGTACTTC
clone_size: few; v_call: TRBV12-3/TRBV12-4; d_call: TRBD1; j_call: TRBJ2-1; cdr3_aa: CASSLMRGPQFF; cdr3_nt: TGTGCCAGCAGTTTGATGAGGGGGCCGCAGTTCTTC
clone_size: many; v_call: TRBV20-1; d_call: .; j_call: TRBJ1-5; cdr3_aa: CSARDRGLDQPQHF; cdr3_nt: TGCAGTGCTAGAGACAGGGGCTTGGATCAGCCCCAGCATTTT
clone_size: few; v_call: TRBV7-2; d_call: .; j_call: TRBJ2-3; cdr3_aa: CASSSTGITDTQYF; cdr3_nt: TGTGCCAGCAGCTCTACAGGGATCACAGATACGCAGTATTTT
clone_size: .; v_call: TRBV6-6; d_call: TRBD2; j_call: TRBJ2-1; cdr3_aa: CAGRTSGSYEQFF; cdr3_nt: TGTGCCGGGCGGACTAGCGGGAGCTATGAGCAGTTCTTC
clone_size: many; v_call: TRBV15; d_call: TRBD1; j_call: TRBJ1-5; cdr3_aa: CATSRDMWTGRIVASSEGNQPQHF; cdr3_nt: TGTGCCACCAGCAGAGATATGTGGACAGGGAGAATAGTAGCGTCTTCGGAGGGCAATCAGCCCCAGCATTTT
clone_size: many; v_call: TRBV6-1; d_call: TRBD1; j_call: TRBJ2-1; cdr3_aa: CASKWDSSSYNEQFF; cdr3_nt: TGTGCCAGCAAGTGGGACAGTAGCTCCTACAATGAGCAGTTCTTC
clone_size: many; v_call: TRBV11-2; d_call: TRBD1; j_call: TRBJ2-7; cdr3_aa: CASSFPTGFSYEQYF; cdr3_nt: TGTGCCAGCAGCTTTCCGACAGGGTTCTCCTACGAGCAGTACTTC
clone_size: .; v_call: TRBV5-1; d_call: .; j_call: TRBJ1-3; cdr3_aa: CASSLTISGNTIYF; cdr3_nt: TGCGCCAGCAGCTTGACTATCTCTGGAAACACCATATATTTT
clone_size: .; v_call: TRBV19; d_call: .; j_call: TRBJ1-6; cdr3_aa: CASSPDNSPLHF; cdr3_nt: TGTGCCAGTTCCCCAGATAATTCACCCCTCCACTTT
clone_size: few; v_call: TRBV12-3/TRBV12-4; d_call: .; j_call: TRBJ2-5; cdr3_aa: CASTPGRTETQYF; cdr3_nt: TGTGCCAGCACCCCGGGACGGACCGAGACCCAGTACTTC
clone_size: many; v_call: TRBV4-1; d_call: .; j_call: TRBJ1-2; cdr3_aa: CASSRQGAGSYTF; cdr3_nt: TGCGCCAGCAGTCGGCAAGGAGCAGGGAGCTACACCTTC
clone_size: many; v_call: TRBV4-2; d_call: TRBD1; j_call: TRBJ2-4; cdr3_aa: CASSQARGPNIQYF; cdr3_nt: TGTGCCAGCAGCCAAGCCAGGGGGCCGAACATTCAGTACTTC
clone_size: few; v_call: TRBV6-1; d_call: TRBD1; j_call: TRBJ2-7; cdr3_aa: CASSLQGQGKNEQYF; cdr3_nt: TGTGCCAGCAGCCTCCAGGGACAGGGGAAAAACGAGCAGTACTTC
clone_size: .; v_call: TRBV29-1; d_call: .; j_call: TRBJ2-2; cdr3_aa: CSVHASGRNTGELFF; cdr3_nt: TGCAGCGTCCACGCCTCCGGGAGGAACACCGGGGAGCTGTTTTTT
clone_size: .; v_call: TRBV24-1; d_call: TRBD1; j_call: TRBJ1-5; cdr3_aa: CATSGGTGFRNQPQHF; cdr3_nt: TGTGCCACCAGTGGGGGGACAGGGTTTAGGAATCAGCCCCAGCATTTT